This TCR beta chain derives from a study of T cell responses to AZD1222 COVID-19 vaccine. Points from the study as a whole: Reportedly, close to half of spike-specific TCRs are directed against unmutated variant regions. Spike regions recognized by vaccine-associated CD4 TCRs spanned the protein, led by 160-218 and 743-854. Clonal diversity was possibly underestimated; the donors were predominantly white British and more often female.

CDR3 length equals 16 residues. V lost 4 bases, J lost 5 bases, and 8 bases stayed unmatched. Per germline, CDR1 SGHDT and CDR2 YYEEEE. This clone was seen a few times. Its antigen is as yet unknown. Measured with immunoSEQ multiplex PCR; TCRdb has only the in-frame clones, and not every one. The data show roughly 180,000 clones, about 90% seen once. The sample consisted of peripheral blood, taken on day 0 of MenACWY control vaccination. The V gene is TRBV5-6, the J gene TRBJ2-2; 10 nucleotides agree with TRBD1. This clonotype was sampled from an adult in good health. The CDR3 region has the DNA TGTGCCAGCAGCCCCAGGACAGGGGGGAAGACCGGGGAGCTGTTTTTT. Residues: CASSPRTGGKTGELFF.